This TCR beta chain was observed in a study of cytomegalovirus exposure and HLA in healthy donors. This clone came up a few times. Other DNA sequences in the sample encode the same CDR3. The V gene lost 5 bases and the J gene lost 4 bases, with 9 bases spanning the gap. This CDR3 has 12 residues. The germline V gene encodes CDR1 SGHNT and CDR2 YYREEE (reference sequence). This PCR relied on a set of 60 Vbeta primers and 13 Jbeta primers. The method was immunoSEQ multiplex PCR; TCRdb's version includes in-frame clones alone and lacks a portion of them. The sample consists of 100,000 to 150,000 clones, approximately 86% of them appearing once.

The TCR was taken from a boy aged 10-17 years in good health and CMV-seronegative. Sequenced material: PBMCs. The chain uses TRBV5-4 and TRBJ1-1, with a possible D match to TRBD1 (5 bases). The CDR3 reads CASSWGGTEAFF. Here the CDR3 DNA reads TGTGCCAGCAGTTGGGGCGGCACTGAAGCTTTCTTT. Combining the CDR3 with reference TRBV5-4 and TRBJ1-1 gives the whole variable domain ETGVTQSPTHLIKTRGQQVTLRCSSQSGHNTVSWYQQALGQGPQFIFQYYREEENGRGNFPPRFSGLQFPNYSSELNVNALELDDSALYLCASSWGGTEAFFGQGTRLTVV.